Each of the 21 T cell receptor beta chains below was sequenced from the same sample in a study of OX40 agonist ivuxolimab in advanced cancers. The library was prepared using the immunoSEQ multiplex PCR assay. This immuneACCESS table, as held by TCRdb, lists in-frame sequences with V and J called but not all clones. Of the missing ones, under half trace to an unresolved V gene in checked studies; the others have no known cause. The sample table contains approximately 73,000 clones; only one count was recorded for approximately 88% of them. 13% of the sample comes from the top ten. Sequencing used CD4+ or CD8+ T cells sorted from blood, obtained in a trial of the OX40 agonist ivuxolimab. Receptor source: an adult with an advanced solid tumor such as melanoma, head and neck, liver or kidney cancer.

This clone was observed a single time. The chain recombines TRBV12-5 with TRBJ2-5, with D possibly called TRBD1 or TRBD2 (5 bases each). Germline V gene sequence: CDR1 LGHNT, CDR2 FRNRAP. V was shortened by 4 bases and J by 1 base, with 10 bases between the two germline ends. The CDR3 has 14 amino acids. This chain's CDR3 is CASGSGRLQETQYF. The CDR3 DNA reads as TGTGCTAGTGGTTCGGGACGTCTCCAAGAGACCCAGTACTTC. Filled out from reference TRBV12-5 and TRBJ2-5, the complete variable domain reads DARVTQTPRHKVTEMGQEVTMRCQPILGHNTVFWYRQTMMQGLELLAYFRNRAPLDDSGMPKDRFSAEMPDATLATLKIQPSEPRDSAVYFCASGSGRLQETQYFGPGTRLLVL.

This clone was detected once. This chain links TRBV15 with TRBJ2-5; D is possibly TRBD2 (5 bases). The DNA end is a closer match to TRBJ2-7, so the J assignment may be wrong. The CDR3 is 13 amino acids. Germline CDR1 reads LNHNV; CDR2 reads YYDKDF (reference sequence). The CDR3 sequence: CATSARTSYEQYF. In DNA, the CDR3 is TGTGCCACCAGCGCGAGGACTTCCTACGAGCAGTACTTC.

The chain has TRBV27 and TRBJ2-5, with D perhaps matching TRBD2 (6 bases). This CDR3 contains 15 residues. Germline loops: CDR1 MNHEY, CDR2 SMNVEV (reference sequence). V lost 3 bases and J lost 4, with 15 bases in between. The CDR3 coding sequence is TGTGCCAGCAGTTTGGCTAGCGATCAACTAGAGACCCAGTACTTC. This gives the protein CASSLASDQLETQYF.

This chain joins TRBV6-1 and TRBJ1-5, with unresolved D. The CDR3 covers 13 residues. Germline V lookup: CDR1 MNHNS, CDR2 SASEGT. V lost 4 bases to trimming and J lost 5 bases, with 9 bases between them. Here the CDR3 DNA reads TGTGCCAGCAGTGTTGAAGGCTATCAGCCCCAGCATTTT. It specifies CASSVEGYQPQHF.

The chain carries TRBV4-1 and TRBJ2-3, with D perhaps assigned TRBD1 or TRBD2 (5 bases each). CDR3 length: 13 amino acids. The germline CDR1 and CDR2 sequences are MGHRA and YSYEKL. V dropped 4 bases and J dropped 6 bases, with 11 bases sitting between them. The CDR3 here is CASSRGRGDTQYF. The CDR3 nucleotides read TGCGCCAGCAGCCGGGGGAGAGGGGATACGCAGTATTTT.

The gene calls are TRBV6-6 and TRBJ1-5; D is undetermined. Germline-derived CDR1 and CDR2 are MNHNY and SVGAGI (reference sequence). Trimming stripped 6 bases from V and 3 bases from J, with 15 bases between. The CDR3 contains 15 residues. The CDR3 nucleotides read TGTGCCAGCAGCCACCCTCCAGGTGACAATCAGCCCCAGCATTTT. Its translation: CASSHPPGDNQPQHF.

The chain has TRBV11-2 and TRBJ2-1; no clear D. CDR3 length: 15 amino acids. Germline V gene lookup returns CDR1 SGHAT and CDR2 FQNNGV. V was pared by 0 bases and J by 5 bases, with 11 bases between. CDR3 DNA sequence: TGTGCCAGCAGCTTAGAGGACCGGCTGAACAATGAGCAGTTCTTC. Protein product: CASSLEDRLNNEQFF.

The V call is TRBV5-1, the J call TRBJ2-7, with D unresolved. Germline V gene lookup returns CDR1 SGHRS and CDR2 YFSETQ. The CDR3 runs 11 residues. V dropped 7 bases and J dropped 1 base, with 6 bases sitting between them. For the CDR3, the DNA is TGCGCCAGCGCTAATTCCTACGAGCAGTACTTC. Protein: CASANSYEQYF.

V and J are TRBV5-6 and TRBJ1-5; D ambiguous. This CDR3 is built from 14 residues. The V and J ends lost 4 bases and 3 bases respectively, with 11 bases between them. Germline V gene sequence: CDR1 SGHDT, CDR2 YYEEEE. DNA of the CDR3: TGTGCCAGCAGCCAGACGGCTACCAATCAGCCCCAGCATTTT. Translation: CASSQTATNQPQHF.

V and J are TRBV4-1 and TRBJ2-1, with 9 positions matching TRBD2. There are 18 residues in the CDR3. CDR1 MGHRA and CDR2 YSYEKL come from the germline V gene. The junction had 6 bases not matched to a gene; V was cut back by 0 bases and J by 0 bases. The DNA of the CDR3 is TGCGCCAGCAGCCAAGATCGGGTACTAGCGGGCTCCTACAATGAGCAGTTCTTC. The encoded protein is CASSQDRVLAGSYNEQFF.

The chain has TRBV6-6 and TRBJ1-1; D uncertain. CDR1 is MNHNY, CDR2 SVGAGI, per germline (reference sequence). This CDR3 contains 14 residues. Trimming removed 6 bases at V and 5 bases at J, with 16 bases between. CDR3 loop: CASRLRRGGTEAFF. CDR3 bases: TGTGCCAGCAGACTCAGGCGGGGAGGGACTGAAGCTTTCTTT.

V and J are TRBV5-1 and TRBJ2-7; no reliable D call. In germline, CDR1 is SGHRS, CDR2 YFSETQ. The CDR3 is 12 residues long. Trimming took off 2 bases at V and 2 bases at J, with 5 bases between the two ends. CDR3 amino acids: CASSFFPYEQYF. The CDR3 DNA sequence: TGCGCCAGCAGCTTCTTCCCCTACGAGCAGTACTTC.

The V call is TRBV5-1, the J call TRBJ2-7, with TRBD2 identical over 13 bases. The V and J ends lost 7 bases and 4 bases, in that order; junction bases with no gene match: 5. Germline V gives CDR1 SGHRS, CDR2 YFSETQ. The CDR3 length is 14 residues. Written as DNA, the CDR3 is TGCGCCAGCCGGGCGGGACTAGCGGGATACGAGCAGTACTTC. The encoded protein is CASRAGLAGYEQYF.

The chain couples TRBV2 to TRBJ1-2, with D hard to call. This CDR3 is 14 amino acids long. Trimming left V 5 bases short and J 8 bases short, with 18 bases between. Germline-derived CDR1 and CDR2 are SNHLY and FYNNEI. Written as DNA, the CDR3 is TGTGCCAGCAGTTCTCTTCAAGGCTCGGAGGGCTACACCTTC. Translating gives CASSSLQGSEGYTF.

The CDR3 region is CASSRQYYEQYF. Written as DNA, the CDR3 is TGTGCCAGCAGTCGACAGTACTACGAGCAGTACTTC. V and J are TRBV28 and TRBJ2-7; TRBD1 might be the D (5 bases). The CDR3 runs 12 residues. The V gene's germline CDR1 is MDHEN and CDR2 SYDVKM. V lost 5 bases and J lost 3, with 8 bases in between.

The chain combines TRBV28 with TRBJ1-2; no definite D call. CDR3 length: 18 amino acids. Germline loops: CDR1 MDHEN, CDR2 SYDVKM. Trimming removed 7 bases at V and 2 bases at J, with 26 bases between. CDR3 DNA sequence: TGTGCCAGCAATTCCCCACCAGGATGGTGGGTTACGAACTATGGCTACACCTTC. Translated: CASNSPPGWWVTNYGYTF.

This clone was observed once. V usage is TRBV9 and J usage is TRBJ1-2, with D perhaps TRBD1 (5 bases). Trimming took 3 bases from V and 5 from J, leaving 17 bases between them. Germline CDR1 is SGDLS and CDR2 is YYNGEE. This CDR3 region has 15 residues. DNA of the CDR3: TGTGCCAGCAGCGCCGACTCCGGGACCTTTTATGGCTACACCTTC. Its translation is CASSADSGTFYGYTF.

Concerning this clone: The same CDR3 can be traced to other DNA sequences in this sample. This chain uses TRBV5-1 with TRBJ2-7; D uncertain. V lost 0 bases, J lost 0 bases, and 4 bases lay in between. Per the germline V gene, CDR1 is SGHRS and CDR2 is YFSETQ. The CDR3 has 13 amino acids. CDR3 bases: TGCGCCAGCAGCTTGGACGGCTCCTACGAGCAGTACTTC. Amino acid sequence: CASSLDGSYEQYF.

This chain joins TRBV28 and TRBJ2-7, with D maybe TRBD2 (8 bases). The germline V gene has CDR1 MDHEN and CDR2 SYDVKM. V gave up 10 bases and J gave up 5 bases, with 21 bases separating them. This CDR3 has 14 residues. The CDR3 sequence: CAIGRDRAYHEQYF. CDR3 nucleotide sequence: TGTGCCATCGGGAGGGACAGAGCATACCACGAGCAGTACTTC.

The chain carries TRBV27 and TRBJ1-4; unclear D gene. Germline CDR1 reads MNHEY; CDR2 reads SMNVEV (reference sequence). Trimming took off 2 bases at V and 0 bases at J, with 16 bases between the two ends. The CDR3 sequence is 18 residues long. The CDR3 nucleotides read TGTGCCAGCAGTTTACTACCCCTCGACACTACAACTAATGAAAAACTGTTTTTT. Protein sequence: CASSLLPLDTTTNEKLFF.

In DNA, the CDR3 is TGTGCCAGTAGTACCCAGACCGGGGAGCTGTTTTTT. It specifies CASSTQTGELFF. V usage is TRBV19 and J usage is TRBJ2-2; D remains unclear. CDR1 is LNHDA and CDR2 is SQIVND in the germline V gene (reference sequence). The V gene lost 4 bases and the J gene lost 5 bases, with 5 bases spanning the gap. CDR3 length: 12 residues.